Sequencing of this T cell receptor (beta chain) was carried out in a study of shared clonotypes between healthy human individuals. TCRdb's copy holds only in-frame clones and misses some; the assay was immunoSEQ multiplex PCR. The data hold roughly 2 million clones, with about 95% observed a single time. Naive CD8 cells comprised CD45RO-negative, CCR7-positively selected cells, excluding terminally differentiated effector memory CD45RA+ cells. Per germline, CDR1 SGHNT and CDR2 YYREEE (reference sequence). This CDR3 spans 14 amino acids. The ends were cut back, 0 bases at V and 5 bases at J, with 11 bases in the middle.

The receptor was derived from a man between 18 and 29 years old in good health. Material for sequencing was naive CD8+ T cells sorted from blood. This sequence joins TRBV5-4 and TRBJ2-5; no reliable D call. The CDR3 spells CASSLAFGHETQYF. CDR3 coding DNA: TGTGCCAGCAGCTTGGCCTTTGGGCACGAGACCCAGTACTTC.